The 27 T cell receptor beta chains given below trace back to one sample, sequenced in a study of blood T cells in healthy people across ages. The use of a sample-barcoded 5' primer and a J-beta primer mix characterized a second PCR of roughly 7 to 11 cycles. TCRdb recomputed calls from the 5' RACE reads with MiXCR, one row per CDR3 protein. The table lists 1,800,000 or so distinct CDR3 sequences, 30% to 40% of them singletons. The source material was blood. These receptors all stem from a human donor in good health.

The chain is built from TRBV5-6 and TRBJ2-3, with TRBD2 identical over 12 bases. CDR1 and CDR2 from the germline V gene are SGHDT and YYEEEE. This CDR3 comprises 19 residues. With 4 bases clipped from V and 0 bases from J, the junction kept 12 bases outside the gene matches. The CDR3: CASSRYGLAGTLSTDTQYF. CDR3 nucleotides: TGTGCCAGCAGCCGATATGGACTAGCGGGGACTCTTAGCACAGATACGCAGTATTTT.

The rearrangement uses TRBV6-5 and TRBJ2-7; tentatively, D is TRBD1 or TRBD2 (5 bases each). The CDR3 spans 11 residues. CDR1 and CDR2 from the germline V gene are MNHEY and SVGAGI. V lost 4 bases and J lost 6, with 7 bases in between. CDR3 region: CASSSGTEQYF. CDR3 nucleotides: TGTGCCAGCAGTTCTGGGACCGAGCAGTACTTC.

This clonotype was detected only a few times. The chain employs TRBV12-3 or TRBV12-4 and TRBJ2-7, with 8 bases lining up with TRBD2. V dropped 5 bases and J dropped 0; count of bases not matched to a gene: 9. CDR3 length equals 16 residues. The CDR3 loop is CASSHWRAGASYEQYF. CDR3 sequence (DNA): TGTGCCAGCAGTCACTGGAGAGCGGGGGCCTCCTACGAGCAGTACTTC.

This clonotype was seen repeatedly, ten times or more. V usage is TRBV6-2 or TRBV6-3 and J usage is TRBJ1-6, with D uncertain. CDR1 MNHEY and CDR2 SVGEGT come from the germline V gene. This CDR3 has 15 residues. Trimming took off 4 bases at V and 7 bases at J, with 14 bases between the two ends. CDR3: CASSFAGRRNSPLHF. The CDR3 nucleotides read TGTGCCAGCAGTTTCGCCGGGCGGAGAAATTCACCCCTCCACTTT.

DNA of the CDR3: TGCGCCAGCAGCTTTCGACTAGACCGCTCCTACGAGCAGTACTTC. This translates into CASSFRLDRSYEQYF. V gene TRBV4-3 combines with J gene TRBJ2-7; perhaps TRBD2 as D (6 bases). The ends were cut back, 5 bases at V and 0 bases at J, with 14 bases in the middle. Germline assignment: CDR1 LGHNA and CDR2 YSLEER. CDR3 length equals 15 residues.

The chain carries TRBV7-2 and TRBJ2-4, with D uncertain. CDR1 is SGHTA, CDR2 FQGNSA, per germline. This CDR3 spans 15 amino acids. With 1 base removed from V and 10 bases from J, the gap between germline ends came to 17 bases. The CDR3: CASSLVFTRVGIQYF. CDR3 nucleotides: TGTGCCAGCAGCTTAGTCTTTACCCGAGTGGGGATTCAGTACTTC. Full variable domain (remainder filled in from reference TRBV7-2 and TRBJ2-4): GAGVSQSPSNKVTEKGKDVELRCDPISGHTALYWYRQSLGQGLEFLIYFQGNSAPDKSGLPSDRFSAERTGGSVSTLTIQRTQQEDSAVYLCASSLVFTRVGIQYFGAGTRLSVL.

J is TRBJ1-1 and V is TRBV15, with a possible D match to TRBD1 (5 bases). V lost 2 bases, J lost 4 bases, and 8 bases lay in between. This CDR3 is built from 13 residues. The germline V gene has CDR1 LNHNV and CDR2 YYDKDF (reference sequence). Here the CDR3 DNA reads TGTGCCACCAGCAGAAGGGGAGGCACTGAAGCTTTCTTT. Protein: CATSRRGGTEAFF.

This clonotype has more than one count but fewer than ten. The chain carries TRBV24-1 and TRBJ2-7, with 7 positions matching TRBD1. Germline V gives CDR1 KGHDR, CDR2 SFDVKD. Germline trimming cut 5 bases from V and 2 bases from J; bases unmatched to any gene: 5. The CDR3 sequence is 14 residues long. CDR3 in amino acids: CATSVRDRPYEQYF. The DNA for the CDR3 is TGTGCCACCAGTGTCCGGGACAGACCCTACGAGCAGTACTTC.

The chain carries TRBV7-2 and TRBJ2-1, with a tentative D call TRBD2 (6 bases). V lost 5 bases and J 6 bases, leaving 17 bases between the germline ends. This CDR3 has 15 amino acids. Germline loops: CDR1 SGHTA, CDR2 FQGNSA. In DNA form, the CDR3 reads TGTGCCAGCAGCGGACGGACTACCCTAAGCAATGAGCAGTTCTTC. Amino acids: CASSGRTTLSNEQFF.

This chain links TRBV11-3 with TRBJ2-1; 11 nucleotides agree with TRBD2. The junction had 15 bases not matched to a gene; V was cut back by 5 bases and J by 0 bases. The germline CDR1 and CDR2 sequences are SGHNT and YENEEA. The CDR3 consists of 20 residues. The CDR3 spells CASSPGASGGPISSYNEQFF. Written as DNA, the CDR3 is TGTGCCAGCAGCCCAGGGGCTAGCGGGGGGCCGATATCCTCCTACAATGAGCAGTTCTTC.

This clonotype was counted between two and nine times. DNA for the CDR3: TGTGCCAGCAGCTTACAGCTGGGGGGAGGCACAGATACGCAGTATTTT. Amino acids: CASSLQLGGGTDTQYF. The chain carries TRBV7-9 and TRBJ2-3; possibly TRBD2 for D (6 bases). The CDR3 covers 16 residues. Per germline, CDR1 SEHNR and CDR2 FQNEAQ (reference sequence). Trimming cost V 2 bases and J 1 base, with 13 bases left between them. Full variable domain (rest looked up from reference TRBV7-9 and TRBJ2-3): DTGVSQNPRHKITKRGQNVTFRCDPISEHNRLYWYRQTLGQGPEFLTYFQNEAQLEKSRLLSDRFSAERPKGSFSTLEIQRTEQGDSAMYLCASSLQLGGGTDTQYFGPGTRLTVL.

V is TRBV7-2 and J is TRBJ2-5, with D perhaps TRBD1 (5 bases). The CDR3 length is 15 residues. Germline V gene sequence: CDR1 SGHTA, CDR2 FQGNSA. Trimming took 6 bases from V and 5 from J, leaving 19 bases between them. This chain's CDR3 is CASSFTARVMETQYF. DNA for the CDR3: TGTGCCAGCAGTTTTACGGCCAGGGTCATGGAGACCCAGTACTTC. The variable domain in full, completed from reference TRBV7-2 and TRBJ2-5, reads GAGVSQSPSNKVTEKGKDVELRCDPISGHTALYWYRQSLGQGLEFLIYFQGNSAPDKSGLPSDRFSAERTGGSVSTLTIQRTQQEDSAVYLCASSFTARVMETQYFGPGTRLLVL.

CDR3 in amino acids: CASSRTSGNTQYF. The CDR3 nucleotides read TGTGCCAGCAGCCGGACTAGCGGGAACACGCAGTATTTT. V usage is TRBV7-2 and J usage is TRBJ2-3; 12 positions agree with TRBD2. V lost 5 bases to trimming and J lost 9 bases; unmatched junction nucleotides: 3. The CDR3 length is 13 residues. CDR1 and CDR2 (germline): SGHTA, FQGNSA.

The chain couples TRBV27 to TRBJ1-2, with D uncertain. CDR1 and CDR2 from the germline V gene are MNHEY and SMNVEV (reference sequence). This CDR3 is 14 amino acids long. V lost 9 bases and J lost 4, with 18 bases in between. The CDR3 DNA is TGTGCCAGAATCGCCAACAGAGTCTTCTATGGCTACACCTTC. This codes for CARIANRVFYGYTF.

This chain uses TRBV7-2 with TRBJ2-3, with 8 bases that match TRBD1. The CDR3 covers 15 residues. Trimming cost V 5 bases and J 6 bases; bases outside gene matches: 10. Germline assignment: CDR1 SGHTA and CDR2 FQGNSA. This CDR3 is CASSPIQGAVDTQYF. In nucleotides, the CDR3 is TGTGCCAGCAGCCCGATTCAGGGGGCGGTGGATACGCAGTATTTT.

CDR3 loop: CASSSRGGTGVYEQYF. CDR3 in DNA: TGTGCCAGCAGCTCGAGAGGGGGGACAGGAGTTTACGAGCAGTACTTC. The chain couples TRBV11-1 to TRBJ2-7; 8 bases match TRBD1. Germline CDR1 SGHAT, CDR2 FQDESV (reference sequence). The CDR3 sequence is 16 residues long. V lost 4 bases and J lost 4; bases outside the gene matches: 12.

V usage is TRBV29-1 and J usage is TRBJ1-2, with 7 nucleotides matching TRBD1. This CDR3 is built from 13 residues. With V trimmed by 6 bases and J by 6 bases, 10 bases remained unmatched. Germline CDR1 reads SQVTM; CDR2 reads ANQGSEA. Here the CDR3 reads CSVMAQGVHGYTF. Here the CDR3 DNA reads TGCAGCGTCATGGCCCAGGGGGTCCATGGCTACACCTTC.

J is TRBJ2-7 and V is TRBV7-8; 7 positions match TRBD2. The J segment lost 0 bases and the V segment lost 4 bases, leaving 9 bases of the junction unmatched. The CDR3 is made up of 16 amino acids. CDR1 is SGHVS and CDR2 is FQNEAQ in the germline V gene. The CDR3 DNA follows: TGTGCCAGCAGCTCACAGCTGGGGAGGGCCTCCTACGAGCAGTACTTC. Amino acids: CASSSQLGRASYEQYF.

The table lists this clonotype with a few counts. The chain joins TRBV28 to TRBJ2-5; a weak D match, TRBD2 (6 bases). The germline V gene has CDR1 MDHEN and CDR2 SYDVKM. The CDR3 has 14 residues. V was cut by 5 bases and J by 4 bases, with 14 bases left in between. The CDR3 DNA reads TGTGCCAGCAGTCGGGGAGGAAGAATAGAGACCCAGTACTTC. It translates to CASSRGGRIETQYF.

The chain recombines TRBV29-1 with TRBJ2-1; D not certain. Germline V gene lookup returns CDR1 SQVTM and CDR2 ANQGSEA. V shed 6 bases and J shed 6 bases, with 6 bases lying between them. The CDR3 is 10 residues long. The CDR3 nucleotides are TGCAGCGTCAATCCCAATGAGCAGTTCTTC. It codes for CSVNPNEQFF.

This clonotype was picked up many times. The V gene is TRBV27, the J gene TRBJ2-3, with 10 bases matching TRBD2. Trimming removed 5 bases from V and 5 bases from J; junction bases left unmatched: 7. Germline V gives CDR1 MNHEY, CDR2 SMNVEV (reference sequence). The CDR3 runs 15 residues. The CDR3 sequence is CASSVLAGFEDTQYF. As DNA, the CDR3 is TGTGCCAGCAGTGTACTAGCGGGGTTTGAAGATACGCAGTATTTT.

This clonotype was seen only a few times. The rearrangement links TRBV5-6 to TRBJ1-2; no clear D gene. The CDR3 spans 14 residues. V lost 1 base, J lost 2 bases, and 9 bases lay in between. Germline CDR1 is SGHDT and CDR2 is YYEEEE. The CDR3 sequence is CASSLPDTNYGYTF. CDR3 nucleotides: TGTGCCAGCAGCTTGCCCGACACAAACTATGGCTACACCTTC.

Written as DNA, the CDR3 is TGTGCCAGCAGTTCGGACACCCCTTACGAGCAGTACTTC. Protein: CASSSDTPYEQYF. The rearrangement uses TRBV5-5 and TRBJ2-7; TRBD1 might be the D (5 bases). Germline V gene lookup returns CDR1 SGHKS and CDR2 YYEKEE (reference sequence). The CDR3 covers 13 residues. Trimming pared 5 bases from V and 4 bases from J, leaving 13 bases between.

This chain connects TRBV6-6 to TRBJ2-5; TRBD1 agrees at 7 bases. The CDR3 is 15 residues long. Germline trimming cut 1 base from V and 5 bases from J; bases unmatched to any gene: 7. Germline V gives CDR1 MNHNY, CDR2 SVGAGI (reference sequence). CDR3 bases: TGTGCCAGCAGTTACTTGACAGGGTCCCAGGAGACCCAGTACTTC. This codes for CASSYLTGSQETQYF.

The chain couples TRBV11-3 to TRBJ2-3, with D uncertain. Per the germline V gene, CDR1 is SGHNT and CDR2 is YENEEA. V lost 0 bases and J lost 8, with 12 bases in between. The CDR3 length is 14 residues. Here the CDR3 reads CASSLDRLGFTQYF. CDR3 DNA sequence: TGTGCCAGCAGCTTAGATAGGCTGGGCTTTACGCAGTATTTT.

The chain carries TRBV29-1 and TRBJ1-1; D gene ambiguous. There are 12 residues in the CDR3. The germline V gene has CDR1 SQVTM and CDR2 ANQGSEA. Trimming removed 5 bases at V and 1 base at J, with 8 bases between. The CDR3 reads CSVSLANTEAFF. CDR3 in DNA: TGCAGCGTTTCTCTGGCGAACACTGAAGCTTTCTTT.

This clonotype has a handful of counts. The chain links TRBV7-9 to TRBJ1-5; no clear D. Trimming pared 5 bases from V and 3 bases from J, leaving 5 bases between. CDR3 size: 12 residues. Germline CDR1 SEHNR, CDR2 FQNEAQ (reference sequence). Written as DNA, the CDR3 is TGTGCCAGCAGCGGGTACAATCAGCCCCAGCATTTT. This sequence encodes CASSGYNQPQHF.